This T cell receptor beta chain came from a study of T cell clonotyping in hematopoietic cell transplantation. Overall study context: Pretransplant recipient samples were taken after cytoreduction. Study-wide results and limits: Pathologically expanded recipient clonotypes increased progressively from day 30 to day 180 as diversity fell. Without cell sorting, CD4 versus CD8 contributions remain unresolved.

As to time point: recipient sample about 28 days before transplant, after cytoreduction. Recipients were bled about 28 days pretransplant and at posttransplant days 30, 100, 180. TCRdb's copy holds only in-frame clones and misses some; the assay was immunoSEQ multiplex PCR. The sample lists approximately 22,000 clones; approximately 87% were seen once. As concerns this clone: Its antigen is undetermined.

Trimming removed 5 bases from V and 6 bases from J; junction bases left unmatched: 7. The CDR3 has 14 amino acids. Germline CDR1 LNHDA, CDR2 SQIVND (reference sequence). The sequence derives from a man aged 18 to 30 with biphenotypic leukemia. Some clones in this sample may be carry-over from other donors' samples. This chain connects TRBV19 to TRBJ2-7; 10 bases are a match to TRBD1. Sample: peripheral blood mononuclear cells, taken before stem cell transplant. CDR3 coding DNA: TGTGCCAGTAGTGTCGGACAGGGGGTTAGCGAGCAGTACTTC. Translated: CASSVGQGVSEQYF.